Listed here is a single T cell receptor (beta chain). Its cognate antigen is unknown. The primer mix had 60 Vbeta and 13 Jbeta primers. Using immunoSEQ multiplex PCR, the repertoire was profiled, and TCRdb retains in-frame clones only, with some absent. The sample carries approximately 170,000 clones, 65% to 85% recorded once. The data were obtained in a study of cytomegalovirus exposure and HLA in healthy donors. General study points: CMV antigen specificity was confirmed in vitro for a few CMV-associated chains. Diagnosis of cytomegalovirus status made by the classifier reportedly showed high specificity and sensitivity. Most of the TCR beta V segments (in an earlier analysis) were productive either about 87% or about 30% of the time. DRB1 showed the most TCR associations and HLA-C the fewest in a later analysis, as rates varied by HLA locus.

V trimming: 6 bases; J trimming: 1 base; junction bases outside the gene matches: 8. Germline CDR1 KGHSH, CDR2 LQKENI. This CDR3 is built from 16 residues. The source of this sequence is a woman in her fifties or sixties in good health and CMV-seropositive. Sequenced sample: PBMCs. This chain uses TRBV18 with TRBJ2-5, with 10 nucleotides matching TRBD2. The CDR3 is CASSLQAGGTQETQYF. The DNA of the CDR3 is TGTGCCAGCTCTCTTCAAGCGGGAGGGACCCAAGAGACCCAGTACTTC.